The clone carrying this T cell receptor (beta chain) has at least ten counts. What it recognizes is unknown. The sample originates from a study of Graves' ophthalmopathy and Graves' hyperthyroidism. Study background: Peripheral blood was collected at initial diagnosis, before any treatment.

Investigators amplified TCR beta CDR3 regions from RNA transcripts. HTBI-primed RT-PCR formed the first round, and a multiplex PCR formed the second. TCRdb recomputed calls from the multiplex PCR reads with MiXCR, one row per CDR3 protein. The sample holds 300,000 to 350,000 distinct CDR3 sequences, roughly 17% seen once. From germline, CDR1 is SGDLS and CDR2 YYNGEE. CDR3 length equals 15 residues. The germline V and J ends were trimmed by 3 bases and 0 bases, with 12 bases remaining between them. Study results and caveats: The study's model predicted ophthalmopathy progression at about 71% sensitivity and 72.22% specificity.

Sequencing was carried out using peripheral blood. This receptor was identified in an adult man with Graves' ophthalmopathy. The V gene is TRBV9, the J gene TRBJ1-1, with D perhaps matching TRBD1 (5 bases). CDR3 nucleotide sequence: TGTGCCAGCAGCGAAGGACGAGGGGTGAACACTGAAGCTTTCTTT. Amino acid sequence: CASSEGRGVNTEAFF.